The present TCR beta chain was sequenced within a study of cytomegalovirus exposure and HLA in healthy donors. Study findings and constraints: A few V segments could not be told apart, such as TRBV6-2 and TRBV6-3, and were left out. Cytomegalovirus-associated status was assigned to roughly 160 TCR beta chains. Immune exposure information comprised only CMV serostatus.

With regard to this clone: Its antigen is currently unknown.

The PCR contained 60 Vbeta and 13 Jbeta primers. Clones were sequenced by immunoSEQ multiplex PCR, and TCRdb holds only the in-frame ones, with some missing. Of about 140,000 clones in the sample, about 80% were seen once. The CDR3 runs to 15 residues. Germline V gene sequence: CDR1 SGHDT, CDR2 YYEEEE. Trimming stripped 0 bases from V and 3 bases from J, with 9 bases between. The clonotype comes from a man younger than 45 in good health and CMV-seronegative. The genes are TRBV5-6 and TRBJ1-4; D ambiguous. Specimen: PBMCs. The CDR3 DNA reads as TGTGCCAGCAGCTTGGTAACGGTACCTAATGAAAAACTGTTTTTT. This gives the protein CASSLVTVPNEKLFF.